This paragraph reports one T cell receptor (beta chain). This sample is drawn from a study of T-cell memory formation after mild COVID-19. TCRdb itself ran the 5' RACE reads through MiXCR, one entry per CDR3 protein. Of over 400,000 distinct CDR3 sequences in the sample, around a quarter were seen once. This CDR3 has 16 amino acids. The ends lost 4 bases at V and 6 bases at J; junction bases unmatched: 7. Germline V lookup: CDR1 SGHDT, CDR2 YYEEEE. Material for sequencing was PBMCs or a T cell subset sorted from them (not recorded which). The sequence came from an adult woman who had mild COVID-19 (a few samples of this study predate the infection). Cell type and time point are not known. This chain joins TRBV5-6 and TRBJ2-2; the match to TRBD1 covers 12 bases. The CDR3 reads CASSHRDRGLAGELFF. The CDR3 nucleotides are TGTGCCAGCAGCCACCGGGACAGGGGGCTCGCCGGGGAGCTGTTTTTT. Filled out from reference TRBV5-6 and TRBJ2-2, the complete variable domain reads DAGVTQSPTHLIKTRGQQVTLRCSPKSGHDTVSWYQQALGQGPQFIFQYYEEEERQRGNFPDRFSGHQFPNYSSELNVNALLLGDSALYLCASSHRDRGLAGELFFGEGSRLTVL.